The 9 T cell receptor beta chains presented below share a single source sample, sequenced in a study of CD8 T cells in ankylosing spondylitis (dated by TCRdb to the late 2010s). Broad study findings and their caveats: Blood from ankylosing spondylitis patients appeared to be characterized by a TCR beta motif composed of 7 to 9 highly homologous amino acid variants.

To prepare the library, 5' RACE was applied. The reads were generated on an Illumina HiSeq 2500. TCRdb trimmed the raw reads at Q25, called clones with MiXCR and kept productive beta chains. Under each unique CDR3 protein, matching rows form one entry showing the most common genes and DNA. For this sample the table gives approximately 550,000 distinct CDR3 sequences, of which roughly 13% were detected only once. The top ten clones comprise around 6.8% of the sample. What these receptors recognize is not known. Sample: blood, either unsorted or a sorted T cell fraction (not recorded which). Receptors were obtained from a male donor with ankylosing spondylitis.

There are many counts of this clonotype. The chain combines TRBV12-3 or TRBV12-4 with TRBJ2-4, with TRBD2 identical over 7 bases. J was trimmed by 0 bases and V by 6 bases; bases with no gene match: 11. CDR3 size: 17 residues. CDR3 nucleotides: TGTGCCAGCAGCACGCGGGCTAGCGGATTAGCCAAAAACATTCAGTACTTC. It yields the protein CASSTRASGLAKNIQYF.

The genes are TRBV19 and TRBJ1-6; tentative D call: TRBD1 (6 bases). Germline CDR1 and CDR2: LNHDA and SQIVND (reference sequence). V dropped 6 bases and J dropped 5 bases, with 8 bases sitting between them. The CDR3 runs to 13 residues. In DNA form, the CDR3 reads TGTGCCAGTAGAAGGACAGATAATTCACCCCTCCACTTT. This encodes CASRRTDNSPLHF.

This clonotype has just a few counts. The chain joins TRBV4-1 to TRBJ2-7; 7 bases line up with TRBD1. Germline V gene lookup returns CDR1 MGHRA and CDR2 YSYEKL. Trimming cost V 3 bases and J 1 base; bases outside gene matches: 6. The CDR3 has 15 residues. As DNA, the CDR3 is TGCGCCAGCAGCCAGGCCCGGGGACAGTCCTACGAGCAGTACGTC. As protein: CASSQARGQSYEQYV.

J is TRBJ2-3 and V is TRBV11-2; tentative D call: TRBD1 (5 bases). Trimming removed 1 base from V and 4 bases from J, with 15 bases in between. The CDR3 contains 16 residues. Per the germline V gene, CDR1 is SGHAT and CDR2 is FQNNGV. In DNA, the CDR3 is TGTGCCAGCAGCTTAGGGGTGGCAGGGATCCCAGATACGCAGTATTTT. Protein: CASSLGVAGIPDTQYF. The full variable domain, its missing parts supplied by reference TRBV11-2 and TRBJ2-3, is EAGVAQSPRYKIIEKRQSVAFWCNPISGHATLYWYQQILGQGPKLLIQFQNNGVVDDSQLPKDRFSAERLKGVDSTLKIQPAKLEDSAVYLCASSLGVAGIPDTQYFGPGTRLTVL.

This clonotype was picked up many times. This chain links TRBV12-3 or TRBV12-4 with TRBJ2-1; no firm D call. Trimming shortened V by 2 bases and J by 9 bases, and 2 bases separated the two germline ends. The CDR3 has 10 amino acids. The CDR3 loop is CASSLSEQFF. DNA for the CDR3: TGTGCCAGCAGTTTAAGTGAGCAGTTCTTC.

In this sample, this clonotype turned up a few times. The chain combines TRBV10-2 with TRBJ2-2, with 9 positions matching TRBD2. Trimming took 8 bases from V and 4 from J; bases not matched to a gene: 11. The CDR3 is 16 amino acids. CDR1 and CDR2 from the germline V gene are WSHSY and SAAADI. The CDR3 spells CASSRLAGYGTGELFF. The CDR3 DNA follows: TGCGCCAGCTCCAGGCTAGCGGGATATGGCACCGGGGAGCTGTTTTTT.

This clonotype was detected a few times. The CDR3 region is CASSPDSGEQYV. In nucleotides, the CDR3 is TGTGCCAGCTCACCAGATTCGGGCGAGCAGTACGTC. The chain is built from TRBV18 and TRBJ2-7; D is uncertain. This CDR3 has 12 residues. Trimming removed 2 bases at V and 6 bases at J, with 8 bases between. CDR1 and CDR2 from the germline V gene are KGHSH and LQKENI.

This clonotype has only a few counts. This chain connects TRBV4-2 to TRBJ1-4; possible D gene TRBD1, 6 bases. The CDR3 has 15 amino acids. Trimming removed 1 base at V and 8 bases at J, with 14 bases between. Germline-derived CDR1 and CDR2 are LGHNA and YNFKEQ. CDR3: CASSQGQELGEKLFF. The CDR3 DNA reads as TGTGCCAGCAGCCAAGGACAGGAACTAGGGGAAAAACTGTTTTTT.

This clonotype appeared many times. The chain employs TRBV12-3 or TRBV12-4 and TRBJ2-1; D is undetermined. This CDR3 is built from 12 residues. V lost 5 bases to trimming and J lost 5 bases, with 7 bases between them. CDR3 bases: TGTGCCAGCAGTACGACGGACAATGAGCAGTTCTTC. Protein sequence: CASSTTDNEQFF.